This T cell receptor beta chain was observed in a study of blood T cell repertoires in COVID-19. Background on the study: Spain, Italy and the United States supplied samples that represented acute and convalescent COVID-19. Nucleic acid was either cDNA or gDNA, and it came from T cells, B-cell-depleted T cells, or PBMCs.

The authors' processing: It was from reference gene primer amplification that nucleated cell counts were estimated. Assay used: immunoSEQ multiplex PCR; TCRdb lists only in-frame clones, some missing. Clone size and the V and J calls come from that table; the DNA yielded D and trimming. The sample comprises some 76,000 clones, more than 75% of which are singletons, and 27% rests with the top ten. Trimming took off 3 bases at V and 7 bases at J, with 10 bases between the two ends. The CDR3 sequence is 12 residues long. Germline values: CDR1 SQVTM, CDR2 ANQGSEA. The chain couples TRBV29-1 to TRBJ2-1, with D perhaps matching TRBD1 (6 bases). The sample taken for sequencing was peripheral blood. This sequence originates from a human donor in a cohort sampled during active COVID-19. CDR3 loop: CSVDDTGNEQFF. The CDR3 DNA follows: TGCAGCGTTGACGACACAGGGAATGAGCAGTTCTTC.